The rows below give T cell receptor beta chains drawn from one sample of a study of blood T cell repertoires in COVID-19. The data were produced by immunoSEQ multiplex PCR, yet TCRdb's version contains in-frame clones alone and is incomplete. The sample shows under 250,000 clones, roughly 84% of them seen only once. Sample: peripheral blood. All receptors derive from a woman in her forties who had recovered from COVID-19. Each CDR3 is given with its conserved first and last residue. Each record gives: V gene, clone size, J gene, D gene, CDR3 protein, CDR3 DNA. A D gene is named only where the DNA matches it firmly. The size of a clone is reported for some rows only, either as once, few or many, or as a class for expanded clones.

TRBV11-2	-	TRBJ2-1	-	CASSFSGGVRSYNEQFF	TGTGCCAGCAGCTTCTCAGGCGGGGTTCGCTCCTACAATGAGCAGTTCTTC
TRBV25-1	-	TRBJ2-5	-	CASSESEVGTQYF	TGTGCCAGCAGTGAATCTGAGGTCGGGACCCAGTACTTC
TRBV2	few	TRBJ2-1	TRBD1	CASSDRGTVGNEQFF	TGTGCCAGCAGTGATAGGGGGACAGTGGGCAATGAGCAGTTCTTC
TRBV29-1	-	TRBJ1-1	TRBD1	CSALPGQVMNTEAFF	TGCAGCGCATTACCGGGACAGGTAATGAACACTGAAGCTTTCTTT
TRBV4-2	-	TRBJ1-2	-	CASSQEPGRGYTF	TGTGCCAGCAGCCAAGAGCCAGGGCGAGGCTACACCTTC
TRBV18	-	TRBJ2-3	-	CASSAGSTDTQYF	TGTGCCAGCTCAGCAGGAAGCACAGATACGCAGTATTTT
TRBV7-2	-	TRBJ2-7	-	CASSLVSGTGQMGYEQYF	TGTGCCAGCAGCTTAGTGTCGGGTACGGGACAAATGGGCTACGAGCAGTACTTC
TRBV10-3	once	TRBJ2-2	TRBD1	CAISELVGDSYTGELFF	TGTGCCATCAGTGAGTTGGTGGGGGACAGCTACACCGGGGAGCTGTTTTTT
TRBV11-2	-	TRBJ2-1	TRBD2	CASSRNLAGAGNEQFF	TGTGCCAGCAGCCGTAATCTAGCGGGGGCTGGTAATGAGCAGTTCTTC
TRBV19	-	TRBJ1-1	TRBD1	CASSIRGQGRAAEAFF	TGTGCCAGTAGTATACGGGGACAGGGGCGTGCAGCTGAAGCTTTCTTT
TRBV7-9	-	TRBJ1-1	-	CASSSRLTAGNTEAFF	TGTGCCAGCAGCTCTCGTCTGACAGCAGGAAACACTGAAGCTTTCTTT
TRBV28	-	TRBJ2-7	TRBD2	CASSRTSGGHEQYF	TGTGCCAGCAGCAGAACTAGCGGGGGACACGAGCAGTACTTC
TRBV7-3	-	TRBJ2-2	TRBD1	CASSLLLGQGVTGELFF	TGTGCCAGCAGCCTCCTATTGGGACAGGGGGTCACCGGGGAGCTGTTTTTT
TRBV6-1	-	TRBJ2-7	TRBD2	CASSEGLAGGWYEQYF	TGTGCCAGCAGTGAAGGGCTAGCGGGGGGTTGGTACGAGCAGTACTTC
TRBV25-1	-	TRBJ2-5	-	CASSDSRQTYQETQYF	TGTGCCAGCAGTGACTCCCGACAGACCTACCAAGAGACCCAGTACTTC
TRBV29-1	once	TRBJ1-4	-	CSANRATNEKLFF	TGCAGCGCAAACAGGGCAACTAATGAAAAACTGTTTTTT
TRBV27	-	TRBJ1-5	-	CASSSPSRNQPQHF	TGTGCCAGCAGTAGCCCGTCACGAAATCAGCCCCAGCATTTT
TRBV6-1	-	TRBJ2-7	-	CASSEVGQVSYEQYF	TGTGCCAGCAGTGAAGTTGGGCAGGTGTCCTACGAGCAGTACTTC
TRBV2	-	TRBJ2-1	TRBD2	CASSDSGGYNEQFF	TGTGCCAGCAGTGACAGCGGGGGCTACAATGAGCAGTTCTTC
TRBV19	-	TRBJ1-6	-	CASSIDTGNESPLHF	TGTGCCAGTAGTATAGACACGGGGAATGAGTCACCCCTCCACTTT
TRBV5-6	-	TRBJ2-5	-	CASSLWPQETQYF	TGTGCCAGCAGCTTGTGGCCCCAAGAGACCCAGTACTTC
TRBV28	few	TRBJ2-7	TRBD1	CASGLGQVYEQYF	TGTGCCAGCGGTTTGGGACAGGTCTACGAGCAGTACTTC
TRBV15	-	TRBJ2-1	TRBD1	CATSREWTGGDNEQFF	TGTGCCACCAGCAGGGAGTGGACAGGGGGTGACAATGAGCAGTTCTTC
TRBV5-8	-	TRBJ1-3	-	CASSLGVGDSSGNTIYF	TGTGCCAGCAGCTTAGGTGTCGGGGACTCCTCTGGAAACACCATATATTTT
TRBV20-1	-	TRBJ2-7	TRBD1	CSASLRTGTEQYF	TGCAGTGCTAGTCTCCGGACAGGGACCGAGCAGTACTTC
TRBV6-1	-	TRBJ1-1	-	CASSDLGSTEAFF	TGTGCCAGCAGTGATTTGGGGAGCACTGAAGCTTTCTTT
TRBV10-3	-	TRBJ2-1	-	CATLENNEQFF	TGTGCCACTTTAGAAAACAATGAGCAGTTCTTC
TRBV19	-	TRBJ1-5	-	CASSGVTLYSNQPQHF	TGTGCCAGTAGTGGCGTGACTCTTTATAGCAATCAGCCCCAGCATTTT
TRBV7-9	-	TRBJ2-3	-	CASSSVFTDTQYF	TGTGCCAGCAGCTCAGTTTTCACAGATACGCAGTATTTT
TRBV27	few	TRBJ1-5	-	CASSYTGENQPQHF	TGTGCCAGCAGTTACACAGGAGAAAATCAGCCCCAGCATTTT
TRBV6-6	-	TRBJ1-3	-	CASRREQNTIYF	TGTGCCAGCAGAAGGGAGCAGAACACCATATATTTT
TRBV28	-	TRBJ1-2	TRBD1	CASSLGQGGLGYTF	TGTGCCAGCAGTCTAGGACAGGGGGGGTTGGGCTACACCTTC